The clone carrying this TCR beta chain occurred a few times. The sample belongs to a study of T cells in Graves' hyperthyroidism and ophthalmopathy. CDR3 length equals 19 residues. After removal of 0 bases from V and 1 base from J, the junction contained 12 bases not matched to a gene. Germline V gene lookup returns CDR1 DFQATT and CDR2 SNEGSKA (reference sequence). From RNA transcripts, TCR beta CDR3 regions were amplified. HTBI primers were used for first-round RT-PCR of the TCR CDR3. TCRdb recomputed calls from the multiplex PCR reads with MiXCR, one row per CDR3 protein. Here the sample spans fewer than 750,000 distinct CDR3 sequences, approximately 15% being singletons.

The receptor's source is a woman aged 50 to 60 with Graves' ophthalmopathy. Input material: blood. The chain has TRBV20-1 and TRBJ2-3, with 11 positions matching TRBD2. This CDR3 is CSARDLMASGRTRTDTQYF. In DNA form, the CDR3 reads TGCAGTGCTAGAGATCTAATGGCTAGCGGGAGGACGCGCACAGATACGCAGTATTTT.